This T cell receptor (beta chain) was sequenced in a study of read filtering for tumor transcriptome and immune sequencing. About the research overall: Among patients, under 20 were male and more than 11 female, aged about 45 to 90 (mean about 72).

Molecular barcoded adaptors covering alpha/delta and beta/gamma chains were used on approximately 400 ng RNA. TCRdb re-analysed the reads in MiXCR, keeping a single row per CDR3 protein. The sample has some 130,000 distinct CDR3 sequences; less than 15% are singletons. The J segment lost 6 bases and the V segment lost 6 bases, leaving 14 bases of the junction unmatched. Germline lookup yields CDR1 GTSNPN and CDR2 SVGIG (reference sequence). This CDR3 spans 15 amino acids. The genes are TRBV30 and TRBJ1-3, with 7 bases aligning to TRBD1. This receptor was taken from a donor aged 40 or over with multiple myeloma. Sequencing used a population of CD138-negative cells sorted from bone marrow. This CDR3 reads CACIPVGQGENTIYF. CDR3 DNA sequence: TGTGCCTGCATTCCCGTAGGGCAGGGGGAAAACACCATATATTTT.